A single sample gave rise to the 21 T cell receptor beta chains below, sequenced in a study of post-analysis software for immune sequencing data. Carried by the TCR beta cDNA libraries were unique molecular identifiers. TCRdb re-called the PCR reads with MiXCR, one entry per CDR3 protein. The data show about 260,000 distinct CDR3 sequences, around 34% seen once. General study points: In patients, about 5 TRBV segments were more frequent than in controls, with TRBV5-6, TRBV5-1 and TRBV20-1 among them.

Antigen specificity for these receptors is unknown. Sequencing was done on a sample of blood. These receptors originate from a girl under 18 with multiple sclerosis.

The V call is TRBV6-2 or TRBV6-3, the J call TRBJ2-3; TRBD1 aligns across 7 bases. Germline V lookup: CDR1 MNHEY, CDR2 SVGEGT. This CDR3 contains 15 residues. J was trimmed by 4 bases and V by 6 bases; bases with no gene match: 10. CDR3 sequence reads: CASRRGGGFADTQYF. CDR3 nucleotides: TGTGCCAGCAGGCGAGGGGGCGGCTTCGCAGATACGCAGTATTTT.

This clonotype was seen at least ten times. The V gene is TRBV9, the J gene TRBJ2-1, with 9 bases fitting TRBD2. CDR3 length: 18 amino acids. The V gene's germline CDR1 is SGDLS and CDR2 YYNGEE. The junction had 14 bases not matched to a gene; V was cut back by 0 bases and J by 7 bases. Here the CDR3 reads CASSVGTSGHRSTNEQFF. CDR3 coding DNA: TGTGCCAGCAGCGTAGGAACTAGCGGGCACCGATCGACGAATGAGCAGTTCTTC.

This clonotype was seen ten or more times. J is TRBJ2-5 and V is TRBV30; possibly TRBD2 for D (5 bases). The CDR3 consists of 12 residues. CDR1 and CDR2 from the germline V gene are GTSNPN and SVGIG (reference sequence). Trimming pared 2 bases from V and 4 bases from J, leaving 8 bases between. In DNA form, the CDR3 reads TGTGCCTGGAGTCCGGCGGGAGAGACCCAGTACTTC. Its translation: CAWSPAGETQYF.

In the case of this clonotype: A much larger clone is a single base away; this may be a read error. The chain uses TRBV7-2 and TRBJ2-1; D possibly corresponds to TRBD2 (5 bases). Germline V gives CDR1 SGHTA, CDR2 FQGNSA. Trimming stripped 7 bases from V and 7 bases from J, with 20 bases between. CDR3 length equals 15 residues. The CDR3 is CASNPQVDAGNEQFF. The CDR3 nucleotides read TGTGCCAGCAACCCCCAGGTGGACGCGGGTAATGAGCAGTTCTTC.

As for this clonotype: One junction end does not reproduce the germline sequence, and a read error may be involved. The chain employs TRBV10-3 and TRBJ1-1; no firm D call. This CDR3 contains 12 residues. Germline CDR1 reads ENHRY; CDR2 reads SYGVKD. CDR3 coding DNA: TGTGCCGTCAGTGCCGACCGACTAGAAGCTTTCTTT. This gives the protein CAVSADRLEAFF.

Ten or more counts support this clonotype. The V and J genes are TRBV5-5 and TRBJ2-1; D ambiguous. V was trimmed by 0 bases and J by 5 bases, leaving 9 bases between them. Per the germline V gene, CDR1 is SGHKS and CDR2 is YYEKEE (reference sequence). This CDR3 contains 14 residues. Here the CDR3 DNA reads TGTGCCAGCAGCTTGGTTGTGGGCAACAATGAGCAGTTCTTC. Its translation: CASSLVVGNNEQFF.

In the case of this clonotype: One end of the junction does not line up with germline, which may come from a read error. J is TRBJ2-1 and V is TRBV20-1, with 10 bases that match TRBD2. The J call may be incorrect, as the DNA end agrees better with TRBJ2-7. The CDR3 length is 15 residues. Germline V gene lookup returns CDR1 DFQATT and CDR2 SNEGSKA (reference sequence). CDR3: CSARSVLAGENEQYF. The DNA of the CDR3 is TGCAGCGCTAGATCAGTTCTAGCGGGAGAGAATGAGCAGTACTTC.

This clonotype has at least ten counts. The chain couples TRBV27 to TRBJ2-1, with 16 positions matching TRBD2. Germline CDR1 MNHEY, CDR2 SMNVEV (reference sequence). Trimming removed 1 base from V and 9 bases from J; junction bases left unmatched: 12. This CDR3 is 19 amino acids long. The CDR3 spells CASSLWAGGTSGRGLEQFF. Here the CDR3 DNA reads TGTGCCAGCAGTTTATGGGCCGGGGGGACTAGCGGGAGGGGGCTTGAGCAGTTCTTC.

In this sample, this clonotype turned up many times. This chain joins TRBV29-1 and TRBJ1-2; tentatively, D is TRBD1 (5 bases). The CDR3 sequence is 14 residues long. Germline CDR1 SQVTM, CDR2 ANQGSEA. Trimming removed 6 bases from V and 8 bases from J, with 22 bases in between. Here the CDR3 reads CSVAGDGHGWGYTF. The CDR3 nucleotides are TGCAGCGTCGCCGGGGACGGGCATGGGTGGGGCTACACCTTC.

This clonotype was observed a handful of times. The J gene is TRBJ2-2, the V gene TRBV11-3; 7 bases map to TRBD2. CDR1 is SGHNT and CDR2 is YENEEA in the germline V gene. This CDR3 spans 16 amino acids. J lost 5 bases, V lost 7 bases, and 13 bases had no gene match. In nucleotides, the CDR3 is TGTGCCAGCACCTCTTGGGAGGGAGTCGGGACCGGGGAGCTGTTTTTT. Protein product: CASTSWEGVGTGELFF.

This clonotype was detected many times. This rearrangement joins TRBV24-1 to TRBJ2-1; 8 positions agree with TRBD2. Trimming at V came to 0 bases and at J to 0 bases, leaving 15 bases not matched to a gene. CDR3 length equals 21 residues. The germline V gene encodes CDR1 KGHDR and CDR2 SFDVKD. CDR3 in DNA: TGTGCCACCAGTGATTTGGGGGACTCTTCGAGCGGGAGACCCTCCTACAATGAGCAGTTCTTC. This translates into CATSDLGDSSSGRPSYNEQFF.

A single count supports this clonotype. Mismatch with germline at one junction end may stem from a read error. Here the CDR3 DNA reads TGCAGTGCTAGCCCGGACAGAGGCCCGAAACAGCTCCAGCATTTT. Protein product: CSASPDRGPKQLQHF. This chain uses TRBV20-1 with TRBJ1-5; possible D gene TRBD1, 6 bases. Per germline, CDR1 DFQATT and CDR2 SNEGSKA (reference sequence). The CDR3 spans 15 residues.

On this clonotype: Possible read error: a much larger clone is one base away. The CDR3 loop reads CASSLDRVGADAQYF. The CDR3 DNA reads TGTGCCAGCAGTCTTGACAGGGTCGGCGCAGATGCGCAGTATTTT. The chain is built from TRBV12-3 or TRBV12-4 and TRBJ2-3; 7 bases are shared with TRBD1. CDR3 size: 15 residues.

The chain joins TRBV29-1 to TRBJ1-2, with 8 bases lining up with TRBD1. The CDR3 sequence is 11 residues long. Per the germline V gene, CDR1 is SQVTM and CDR2 is ANQGSEA. The J segment lost 10 bases and the V segment lost 5 bases, leaving 6 bases of the junction unmatched. The CDR3 sequence is CSVRTGSFYTF. CDR3 bases: TGCAGCGTTAGGACAGGGAGCTTCTACACCTTC.

This clonotype was counted many times. The chain is built from TRBV6-1 and TRBJ2-4; either TRBD1 or TRBD2 may fit D (5 bases each). This CDR3 spans 15 amino acids. V shed 2 bases and J shed 1 base, with 9 bases lying between them. In germline, CDR1 is MNHNS, CDR2 SASEGT. The CDR3 loop is CASSESWGAKNIQYF. The CDR3 DNA reads TGTGCCAGCAGTGAATCCTGGGGGGCCAAAAACATTCAGTACTTC.

CDR3 region: CSARATGGWTYNEQFF. CDR3 sequence (DNA): TGCAGTGCTAGAGCCACAGGCGGGTGGACCTACAATGAGCAGTTCTTC. The V and J genes are TRBV20-1 and TRBJ2-1, with D possibly being TRBD1 or TRBD2 (5 bases each). V was clipped by 1 base and J by 2 bases, with 15 bases between them. Germline CDR1 DFQATT, CDR2 SNEGSKA (reference sequence). This CDR3 contains 16 residues.

This clonotype was picked up many times. V is TRBV25-1 and J is TRBJ2-5; 10 bases line up with TRBD2. The junction had 14 bases not matched to a gene; V was cut back by 0 bases and J by 1 base. In germline, CDR1 is MGHDK, CDR2 SYGVNS. CDR3 length: 20 residues. CDR3 sequence (DNA): TGTGCCAGCAGTGAATATCCCGGGGTCGTAGCGGGGGGCGCCCAAGAGACCCAGTACTTC. Its translation is CASSEYPGVVAGGAQETQYF.

The rearrangement uses TRBV5-5 and TRBJ1-2; 7 bases fit TRBD1. Trimming removed 2 bases from V and 2 bases from J; junction bases left unmatched: 12. The germline V gene has CDR1 SGHKS and CDR2 YYEKEE (reference sequence). The CDR3 is 17 residues long. CDR3 DNA sequence: TGTGCCAGCAGCTTAATCTCCCAGACAGGGCTAAACTATGGCTACACCTTC. This gives the protein CASSLISQTGLNYGYTF.

The chain employs TRBV5-1 and TRBJ2-7, with D maybe TRBD1 (6 bases). Germline V gives CDR1 SGHRS, CDR2 YFSETQ. V shed 0 bases and J shed 2 bases, with 12 bases lying between them. The CDR3 is 15 amino acids. CDR3 sequence reads: CASSLAPGQTYEQYF. The CDR3 DNA reads TGCGCCAGCAGCTTGGCCCCGGGACAAACCTACGAGCAGTACTTC.

Many counts were recorded for this clonotype. A much larger clone lies one base from this, so it may be a read error. V is TRBV27 and J is TRBJ2-1; D unresolved. V was trimmed by 6 bases and J by 4 bases, leaving 4 bases between them. This CDR3 spans 11 amino acids. Germline values: CDR1 MNHEY, CDR2 SMNVEV (reference sequence). The CDR3 sequence: CASRPYNEQFF. CDR3 nucleotide sequence: TGTGCCAGCAGGCCTTACAATGAGCAGTTCTTC.

This clonotype showed up just a few times. The J gene is TRBJ1-1, the V gene TRBV5-1; D unclear. Germline lookup yields CDR1 SGHRS and CDR2 YFSETQ. CDR3 length: 14 residues. V was pared by 3 bases and J by 4 bases, with 13 bases between. Written as DNA, the CDR3 is TGCGCCAGCAGCTATTTAACCGGGCCCACTGAAGCTTTCTTT. Translated: CASSYLTGPTEAFF.